This T cell receptor (beta chain) was sequenced during a study of blood T cell repertoires in COVID-19. Assay: immunoSEQ multiplex PCR; the TCRdb copy retains only in-frame clones and omits some. The top ten hold roughly 4% of the sample, which has 400,000 to 550,000 clones, approximately 90% seen once. Germline V gives CDR1 SGHRS, CDR2 YFSETQ. The ends were cut back, 0 bases at V and 2 bases at J, with 5 bases in the middle. The CDR3 consists of 13 residues. The clonotype comes from a woman aged 25 to 39 with acute or convalescent COVID-19. The sample comprised peripheral blood. This chain joins TRBV5-1 and TRBJ2-5; D remains unclear. The DNA of the CDR3 is TGCGCCAGCAGCTTGGCCAATCAAGAGACCCAGTACTTC. The encoded protein is CASSLANQETQYF.